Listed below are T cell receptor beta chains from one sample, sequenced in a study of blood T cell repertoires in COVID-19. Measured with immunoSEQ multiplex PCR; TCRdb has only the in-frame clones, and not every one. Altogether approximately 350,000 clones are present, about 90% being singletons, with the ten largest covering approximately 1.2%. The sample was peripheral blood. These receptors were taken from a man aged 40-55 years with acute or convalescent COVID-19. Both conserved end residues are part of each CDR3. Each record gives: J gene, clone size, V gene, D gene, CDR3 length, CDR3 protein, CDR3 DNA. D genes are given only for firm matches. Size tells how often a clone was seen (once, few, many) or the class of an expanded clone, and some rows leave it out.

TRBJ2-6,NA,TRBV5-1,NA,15,CASSQDSSGANVLTF,TGCGCCAGCAGCCAGGACAGCTCTGGGGCCAACGTCCTGACTTTC
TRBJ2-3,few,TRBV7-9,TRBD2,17,CASSSGGVAGVTDTQYF,TGTGCCAGCAGCTCAGGGGGGGTAGCGGGAGTCACAGATACGCAGTATTTT
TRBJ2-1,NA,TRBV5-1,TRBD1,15,CASSLVGGLKNEQFF,TGCGCCAGCAGCTTAGTAGGGGGCTTAAAAAATGAGCAGTTCTTC
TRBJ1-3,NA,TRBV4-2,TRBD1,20,CASSRVQTGGIVSSGNTIYF,TGTGCCAGCAGCCGAGTACAGACAGGGGGTATCGTTTCGTCTGGAAACACCATATATTTT
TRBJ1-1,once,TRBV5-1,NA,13,CASSPRLLGEAFF,TGCGCCAGCAGCCCGAGGCTTCTTGGTGAAGCTTTCTTT
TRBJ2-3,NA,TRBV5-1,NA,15,CASSLNRLGPDTQYF,TGCGCCAGCAGCTTAAACCGACTAGGTCCAGATACGCAGTATTTT
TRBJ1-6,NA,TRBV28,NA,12,CAWGDHNSPLHF,TGTGCTTGGGGAGACCATAATTCACCCCTCCACTTT
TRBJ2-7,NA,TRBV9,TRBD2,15,CASSSGLAFGDEQYF,TGTGCCAGCAGCTCTGGACTAGCGTTTGGCGACGAGCAGTACTTC
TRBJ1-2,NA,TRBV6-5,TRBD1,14,CASSFRTGPYGYTF,TGTGCCAGCAGTTTCAGGACAGGTCCCTATGGCTACACCTTC
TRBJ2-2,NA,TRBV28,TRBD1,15,CASSLRQGAVWELFF,TGTGCCAGCAGTTTAAGGCAGGGGGCTGTGTGGGAGCTGTTTTTT
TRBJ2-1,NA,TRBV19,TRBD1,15,CASSSRQGGHNEQFF,TGTGCCAGTAGTTCCCGACAGGGGGGCCACAATGAGCAGTTCTTC
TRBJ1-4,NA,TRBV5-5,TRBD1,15,CASSLWTGSNEKLFF,TGTGCCAGCAGCCTGTGGACAGGATCTAATGAAAAACTGTTTTTT
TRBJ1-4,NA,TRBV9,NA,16,CASSVAGGMSKEKLFF,TGTGCCAGCAGCGTAGCCGGGGGGATGAGTAAAGAAAAACTGTTTTTT
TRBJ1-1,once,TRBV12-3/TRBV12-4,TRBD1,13,CASRLQGTTEAFF,TGTGCCAGCAGGTTACAGGGGACCACTGAAGCTTTCTTT
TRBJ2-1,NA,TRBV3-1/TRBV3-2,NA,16,CASSPERRTTIYEQFF,TGTGCCAGCAGCCCCGAGCGGAGGACGACAATCTATGAGCAGTTCTTC
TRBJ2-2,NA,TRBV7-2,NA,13,CASSLQGIGELFF,TGTGCCAGCAGCTTACAGGGAATCGGGGAGCTGTTTTTT
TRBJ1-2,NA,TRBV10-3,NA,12,CAIPGKGDGYTF,TGTGCCATCCCAGGGAAAGGAGACGGCTACACCTTC
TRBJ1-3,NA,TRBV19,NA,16,CASTHYEGDSGNTIYF,TGTGCCAGTACCCACTATGAGGGTGACTCTGGAAACACCATATATTTT
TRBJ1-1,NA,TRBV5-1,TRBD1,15,CASSPGGTVNTEAFF,TGCGCCAGCAGCCCGGGGGGGACAGTGAACACTGAAGCTTTCTTT
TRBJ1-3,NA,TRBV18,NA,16,CASSPRVLGVGNTIYF,TGTGCCAGCTCACCACGGGTCCTAGGAGTAGGAAACACCATATATTTT
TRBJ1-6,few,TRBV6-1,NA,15,CASSEVGPGESPLHF,TGTGCCAGCAGTGAAGTGGGCCCAGGGGAATCACCCCTCCACTTT
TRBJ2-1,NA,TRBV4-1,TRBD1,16,CASSQGRDREWNEQFF,TGCGCCAGCAGCCAAGGACGGGACAGGGAATGGAATGAGCAGTTCTTC
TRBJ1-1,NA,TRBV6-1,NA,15,CASSEVGTGGTEAFF,TGTGCCAGCAGTGAAGTCGGCACCGGGGGCACTGAAGCTTTCTTT
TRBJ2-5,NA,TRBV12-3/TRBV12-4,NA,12,CASSFSSETQYF,TGTGCCAGCAGTTTTTCCTCAGAGACCCAGTACTTC